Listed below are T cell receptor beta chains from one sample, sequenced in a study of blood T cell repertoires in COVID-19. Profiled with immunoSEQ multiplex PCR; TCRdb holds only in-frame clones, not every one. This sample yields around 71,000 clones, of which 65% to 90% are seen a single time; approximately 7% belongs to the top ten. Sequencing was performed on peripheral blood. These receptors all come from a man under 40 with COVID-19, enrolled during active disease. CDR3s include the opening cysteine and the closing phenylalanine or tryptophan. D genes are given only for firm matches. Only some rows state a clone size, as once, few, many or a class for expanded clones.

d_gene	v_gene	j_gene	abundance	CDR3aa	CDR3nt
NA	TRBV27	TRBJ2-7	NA	CASHRATTSYEQYF	TGTGCCAGCCACAGGGCTACCACCTCCTACGAGCAGTACTTC
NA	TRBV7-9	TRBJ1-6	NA	CASSPTGRGSPLHF	TGTGCCAGCAGCCCTACCGGACGGGGTTCACCCCTCCACTTT
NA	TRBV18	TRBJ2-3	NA	CASSPLGVAAITDTQYF	TGTGCCAGCTCACCCCTGGGGGTAGCGGCCATCACAGATACGCAGTATTTT
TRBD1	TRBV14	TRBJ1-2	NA	CASSQQPGTEGGYTF	TGTGCCAGCAGCCAACAGCCTGGGACAGAGGGGGGCTACACCTTC
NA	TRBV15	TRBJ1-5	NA	CATSRGQGDQPQHF	TGTGCCACCAGCAGAGGGCAAGGGGATCAGCCCCAGCATTTT
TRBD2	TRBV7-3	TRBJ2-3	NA	CASSPNWDSGTNTDTQYF	TGTGCCAGCAGCCCTAATTGGGATAGCGGGACGAACACAGATACGCAGTATTTT
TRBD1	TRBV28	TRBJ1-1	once	CASSQTGTGRTEAFF	TGTGCCAGCAGCCAAACCGGGACAGGGAGAACTGAAGCTTTCTTT
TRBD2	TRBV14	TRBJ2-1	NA	CASSQERGSGNEQFF	TGTGCCAGCAGCCAAGAACGCGGGAGTGGGAATGAGCAGTTCTTC
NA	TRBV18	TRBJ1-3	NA	CASSPGHGGNTIYF	TGTGCCAGCTCACCAGGACACGGTGGAAACACCATATATTTT
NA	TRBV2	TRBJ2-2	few	CASSEGLSNTGELFF	TGTGCCAGCAGCGAGGGACTTTCGAACACCGGGGAGCTGTTTTTT
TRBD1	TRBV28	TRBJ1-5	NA	CASSTTGGGNQPQHF	TGTGCCAGCAGCACGACAGGGGGCGGCAATCAGCCCCAGCATTTT
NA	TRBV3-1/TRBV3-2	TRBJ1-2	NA	CASSPGRAFGYTF	TGTGCCAGCAGCCCCGGGAGGGCTTTTGGCTACACCTTC
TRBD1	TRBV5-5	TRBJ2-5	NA	CASSLGQGGETQYF	TGTGCCAGCAGCTTGGGACAGGGCGGAGAGACCCAGTACTTC
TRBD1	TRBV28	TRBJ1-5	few	CASSLGGRGPDQPQHF	TGTGCCAGCAGTTTGGGTGGCAGGGGGCCGGATCAGCCCCAGCATTTT
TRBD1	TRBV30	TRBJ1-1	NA	CAWSQGGSTEAFF	TGTGCCTGGTCACAGGGGGGTAGCACTGAAGCTTTCTTT
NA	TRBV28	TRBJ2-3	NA	CASSPAGERGLITDTQYF	TGTGCCAGCAGTCCCGCAGGGGAAAGGGGTCTAATCACAGATACGCAGTATTTT
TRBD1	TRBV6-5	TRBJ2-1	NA	CASTSTGGSYNEQFF	TGTGCCAGCACCTCCACAGGGGGCTCCTACAATGAGCAGTTCTTC
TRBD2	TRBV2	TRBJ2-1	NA	CASSSGTSDRNEQFF	TGTGCCAGCAGTAGCGGGACTAGCGACAGAAATGAGCAGTTCTTC
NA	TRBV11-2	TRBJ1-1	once	CASSPREGGAEAFF	TGTGCCAGCAGCCCTCGGGAGGGAGGGGCTGAAGCTTTCTTT
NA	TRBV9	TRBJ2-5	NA	CASSPLMGGGETQYF	TGTGCCAGCAGCCCCCTCATGGGAGGGGGAGAGACCCAGTACTTC
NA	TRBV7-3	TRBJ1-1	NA	CASSLQGRWTEAFF	TGTGCCAGCAGTCTACAGGGTAGGTGGACTGAAGCTTTCTTT
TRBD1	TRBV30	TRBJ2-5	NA	CAWRPWRTGETQYF	TGTGCCTGGAGACCCTGGAGGACAGGAGAGACCCAGTACTTC
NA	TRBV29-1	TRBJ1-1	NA	CSVGGTRGSTDMNTEAFF	TGCAGCGTTGGGGGGACACGAGGAAGTACAGACATGAACACTGAAGCTTTCTTT
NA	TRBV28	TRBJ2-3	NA	CASSLSTDTQYF	TGTGCCAGCAGTCTCAGCACAGATACGCAGTATTTT
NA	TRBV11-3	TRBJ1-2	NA	CASSFAISNYGYTF	TGTGCCAGCAGCTTTGCGATATCTAACTATGGCTACACCTTC
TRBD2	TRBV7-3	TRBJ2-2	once	CASSLAGAGELFF	TGTGCCAGCAGCTTAGCGGGGGCCGGGGAGCTGTTTTTT
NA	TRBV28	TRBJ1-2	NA	CASSLTGDYGYTF	TGTGCCAGCAGTTTAACAGGAGACTATGGCTACACCTTC
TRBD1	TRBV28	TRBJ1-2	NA	CASWPGQGYGYTF	TGTGCCAGTTGGCCGGGACAGGGGTATGGCTACACCTTC
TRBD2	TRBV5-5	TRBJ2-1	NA	CASSTSGNSYNEQFF	TGTGCCAGCAGCACTAGCGGGAACTCCTACAATGAGCAGTTCTTC
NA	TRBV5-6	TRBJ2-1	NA	CASSLGQSSYNEQFF	TGTGCCAGCAGCTTGGGACAGAGCTCCTACAATGAGCAGTTCTTC
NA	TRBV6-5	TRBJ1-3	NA	CASSFGNTIYF	TGTGCCAGCAGCTTTGGAAACACCATATATTTT
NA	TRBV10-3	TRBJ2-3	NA	CAISDRVPDTQYF	TGTGCCATCAGTGACAGGGTGCCAGATACGCAGTATTTT
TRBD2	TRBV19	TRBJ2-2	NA	CASSIDAGTRGGGELFF	TGTGCCAGTAGTATAGACGCCGGGACTAGAGGCGGCGGGGAGCTGTTTTTT
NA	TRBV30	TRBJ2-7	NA	CAWSLGHEQYF	TGTGCCTGGAGCCTAGGCCACGAGCAGTACTTC
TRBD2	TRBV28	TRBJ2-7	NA	CASSLAGPGSYEQYF	TGTGCCAGCAGCCTAGCGGGTCCGGGATCCTACGAGCAGTACTTC
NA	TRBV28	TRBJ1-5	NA	CASSWGGYRNFDQPQHF	TGTGCCAGCAGTTGGGGGGGATACCGCAACTTCGATCAGCCCCAGCATTTT
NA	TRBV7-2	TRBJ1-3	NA	CASSPQGSGNTIYF	TGTGCCAGCAGCCCCCAGGGCTCTGGAAACACCATATATTTT
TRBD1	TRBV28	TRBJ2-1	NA	CASSLLTTGGLDEQFF	TGTGCCAGCAGTTTGCTAACGACAGGGGGCCTGGATGAGCAGTTCTTC
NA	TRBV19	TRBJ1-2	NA	CASSMGRSGYTF	TGTGCCAGTAGTATGGGGCGCAGTGGCTACACCTTC
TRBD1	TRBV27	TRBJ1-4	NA	CASSTHRDRGVGLFF	TGTGCCAGCAGTACCCACCGGGACAGAGGGGTGGGACTGTTTTTT
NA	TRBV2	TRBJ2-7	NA	CASSGGGYEQYF	TGTGCCAGCAGTGGCGGAGGATACGAGCAGTACTTC
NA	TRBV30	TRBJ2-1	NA	CAWSLGLTLEQFF	TGTGCCTGGAGCCTGGGGCTAACCCTTGAGCAGTTCTTC
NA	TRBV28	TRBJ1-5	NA	CASRTGSQPQHF	TGTGCCAGCCGAACCGGGAGTCAGCCCCAGCATTTT
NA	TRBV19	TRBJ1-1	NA	CASSTNRVNTEAFF	TGTGCCAGTAGTACGAACAGGGTCAATACTGAAGCTTTCTTT
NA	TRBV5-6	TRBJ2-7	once	CASSPQGYEQYF	TGTGCCAGCAGCCCGCAGGGGTACGAGCAGTACTTC
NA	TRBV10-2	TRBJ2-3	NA	CASSDYTTDTQYF	TGCGCCAGCAGTGATTATACAACAGATACGCAGTATTTT
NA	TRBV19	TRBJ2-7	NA	CASSINRGSINEQYF	TGTGCCAGTAGTATAAATCGGGGGAGCATCAACGAGCAGTACTTC
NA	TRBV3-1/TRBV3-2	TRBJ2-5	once	CASSQLDRETQYF	TGTGCCAGCAGCCAGCTGGACAGAGAGACCCAGTACTTC
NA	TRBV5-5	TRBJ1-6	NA	CASSWGMDRSSYNSPLHF	TGTGCCAGCAGCTGGGGCATGGACCGCAGCTCCTATAATTCACCCCTCCACTTT
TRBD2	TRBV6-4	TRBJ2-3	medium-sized	CASSEAGGTDTQYF	TGTGCCAGCAGTGAAGCGGGAGGCACAGATACGCAGTATTTT
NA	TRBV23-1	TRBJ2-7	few	CASSLRDTNLKTYEQYF	TGCGCCAGCAGTCTCCGGGACACCAACCTAAAGACCTACGAGCAGTACTTC
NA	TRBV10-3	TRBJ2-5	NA	CAIRQGVQETQYF	TGTGCCATCAGACAGGGTGTTCAAGAGACCCAGTACTTC
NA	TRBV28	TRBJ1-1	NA	CASTPHFGGGTEAFF	TGTGCCAGCACCCCGCATTTCGGGGGAGGTACTGAAGCTTTCTTT